What follows are 24 T cell receptor beta chains derived from one specimen sequenced in a study of T cells after yellow fever vaccination. TCRdb re-derived calls from the 5' RACE reads in MiXCR, one entry per CDR3 protein. The table records about 58,000 distinct CDR3 sequences, around 6.5% of them present only once. The input for sequencing was CD8+ T cells sorted from PBMCs, taken on the day of the first yellow fever vaccination. These receptor sequences come from a man younger than 35 who received the YFV17D yellow fever vaccine.

This chain links TRBV4-3 with TRBJ1-1; 10 bases match TRBD1. After removal of 5 bases from V and 0 bases from J, the junction contained 15 bases not matched to a gene. The CDR3 extends over 19 amino acids. The germline V gene encodes CDR1 LGHNA and CDR2 YSLEER. The CDR3 sequence is CASSVSPGTGVPMNTEAFF. The CDR3 DNA follows: TGCGCCAGCAGCGTGTCGCCCGGGACAGGGGTTCCCATGAACACTGAAGCTTTCTTT.

For this clonotype: One end of the junction is discordant with germline, which a read error may explain. J is TRBJ2-5 and V is TRBV12-3 or TRBV12-4; 7 bases align to TRBD2. The CDR3 length is 13 residues. This chain's CDR3 is CASSIAGRETQYF. CDR3 bases: TGTGCCAGCAGTATAGCGGGTAGAGAGACCCAGTACTTC.

There are a few counts of this clonotype. The V call is TRBV14, the J call TRBJ2-7; D unresolved. The CDR3 consists of 14 residues. The germline V and J ends were trimmed by 0 bases and 1 base, with 7 bases remaining between them. Germline V lookup: CDR1 SGHDN, CDR2 FVKESK. CDR3 in DNA: TGTGCCAGCAGCCAAGATCTCGTTTCCTACGAGCAGTACTTC. Protein sequence: CASSQDLVSYEQYF.

This clonotype was picked up many times. This rearrangement joins TRBV29-1 to TRBJ1-1; D may be TRBD1 (5 bases). V was shortened by 1 base and J by 0 bases, with 9 bases between the two germline ends. The CDR3 is 14 amino acids. CDR1 and CDR2 from the germline V gene are SQVTM and ANQGSEA. In DNA, the CDR3 is TGCAGCGTTGAAGGGCAGGGAATGAACACTGAAGCTTTCTTT. Translating it yields CSVEGQGMNTEAFF.

This sequence joins TRBV7-2 and TRBJ1-2; D perhaps matches TRBD1 (5 bases). This CDR3 has 12 residues. In germline, CDR1 is SGHTA, CDR2 FQGNSA. With 5 bases removed from V and 7 bases from J, the gap between germline ends came to 11 bases. CDR3 nucleotides: TGTGCCAGCAGCCAGGGCGAGGCTGGCTACACCTTC. Translation gives CASSQGEAGYTF. The full variable domain, rest sourced from reference TRBV7-2 and TRBJ1-2, is GAGVSQSPSNKVTEKGKDVELRCDPISGHTALYWYRQSLGQGLEFLIYFQGNSAPDKSGLPSDRFSAERTGGSVSTLTIQRTQQEDSAVYLCASSQGEAGYTFGSGTRLTVV.

This clonotype has just a few counts. The chain uses TRBV14 and TRBJ2-3; D unclear. The CDR3 has 15 residues. Trimming pared 0 bases from V and 6 bases from J, leaving 13 bases between. The V gene's germline CDR1 is SGHDN and CDR2 FVKESK. Written as DNA, the CDR3 is TGTGCCAGCAGCCAAGACGGACGCTGGCTGGATACGCAGTATTTT. Protein: CASSQDGRWLDTQYF.

This clonotype was observed a handful of times. The genes are TRBV7-9 and TRBJ2-1, with TRBD1 identical over 10 bases. Germline CDR1 is SEHNR and CDR2 is FQNEAQ (reference sequence). The CDR3 is 14 amino acids. The trim removed 4 bases at V and 6 bases at J, leaving 3 bases unmatched. DNA for the CDR3: TGTGCCAGCAGCTCGAGGACAGGGGGCAATGAGCAGTTCTTC. Its translation: CASSSRTGGNEQFF.

Many counts were recorded for this clonotype. J is TRBJ2-1 and V is TRBV5-1; the match to TRBD2 covers 8 bases. Germline CDR1 is SGHRS and CDR2 is YFSETQ. Trimming cost V 0 bases and J 0 bases; bases outside gene matches: 14. This CDR3 is 20 amino acids long. The CDR3 loop reads CASSLAGGAGDLSSYNEQFF. The CDR3 DNA reads as TGCGCCAGCAGCTTGGCCGGAGGAGCGGGGGACCTGAGCTCCTACAATGAGCAGTTCTTC.

This clonotype showed up just a few times. This chain uses TRBV9 with TRBJ2-3; D is unclear. This CDR3 has 12 residues. V lost 0 bases and J 5 bases, leaving 4 bases between the germline ends. Germline loops: CDR1 SGDLS, CDR2 YYNGEE. CDR3 nucleotide sequence: TGTGCCAGCAGCGTAGGTGAAGATACGCAGTATTTT. Translated, it gives CASSVGEDTQYF. Using reference TRBV9 and TRBJ2-3 for the parts outside the CDR3, the full variable domain is DSGVTQTPKHLITATGQRVTLRCSPRSGDLSVYWYQQSLDQGLQFLIQYYNGEERAKGNILERFSAQQFPDLHSELNLSSLELGDSALYFCASSVGEDTQYFGPGTRLTVL.

This clonotype has more than one count but fewer than ten. The rearrangement uses TRBV6-1 and TRBJ2-7; D is perhaps TRBD1 (6 bases). The germline V gene encodes CDR1 MNHNS and CDR2 SASEGT. This CDR3 has 13 residues. Trimming stripped 6 bases from V and 1 base from J, with 10 bases between. CDR3 loop: CASRDSYSYEQYF. The DNA for the CDR3 is TGTGCCAGCAGGGACAGCTATTCCTACGAGCAGTACTTC.

In DNA, the CDR3 is TGCGCCAGCAGCCAAGCGTCGGGGAATCAAGAGACCCAGTACTTC. It codes for CASSQASGNQETQYF. The chain combines TRBV4-1 with TRBJ2-5; D may be TRBD2 (5 bases). V dropped 1 base and J dropped 2 bases, with 11 bases sitting between them. Germline-derived CDR1 and CDR2 are MGHRA and YSYEKL. The CDR3 runs 15 residues.

This clonotype was seen repeatedly, ten times or more. This chain uses TRBV4-1 with TRBJ2-7, with D tentatively TRBD2 (5 bases). Germline V gene lookup returns CDR1 MGHRA and CDR2 YSYEKL. This CDR3 comprises 13 residues. Trimming shortened V by 0 bases and J by 10 bases, and 13 bases separated the two germline ends. CDR3 coding DNA: TGCGCCAGCAGCCAAGATCGGGATCCAAAACAGTACTTC. Encoded protein: CASSQDRDPKQYF.

This clonotype was recorded at least ten times. This sequence joins TRBV9 and TRBJ2-2; D is ambiguous. The germline V gene encodes CDR1 SGDLS and CDR2 YYNGEE. CDR3 length equals 11 residues. V was pared by 5 bases and J by 7 bases, with 6 bases between. The CDR3 sequence: CASSKNGELFF. The CDR3 coding sequence is TGTGCCAGCAGTAAGAACGGGGAGCTGTTTTTT.

The J gene is TRBJ2-2, the V gene TRBV13; D perhaps matches TRBD2 (5 bases). The length of the CDR3 is 13 residues. Germline values: CDR1 PRHDT, CDR2 FYEKMQ (reference sequence). Trimming stripped 5 bases from V and 6 bases from J, with 10 bases between. The CDR3 is CASSAMGAGELFF. CDR3 nucleotides: TGTGCCAGCAGCGCTATGGGAGCCGGGGAGCTGTTTTTT.

This clonotype was found a few times. The chain joins TRBV4-3 to TRBJ2-2, with 11 bases fitting TRBD1. The CDR3 is 17 amino acids. Per germline, CDR1 LGHNA and CDR2 YSLEER. Trimming removed 3 bases from V and 6 bases from J; junction bases left unmatched: 9. The CDR3 coding sequence is TGCGCCAGCAGCCACCGTTTCCCGGGACAGGGGGCCGGGGAGCTGTTTTTT. Encoded protein: CASSHRFPGQGAGELFF.

The table lists this clonotype with a few counts. The chain is built from TRBV7-9 and TRBJ2-1, with D uncertain. This CDR3 spans 11 amino acids. V shed 3 bases and J shed 8 bases, with 5 bases lying between them. Per germline, CDR1 SEHNR and CDR2 FQNEAQ (reference sequence). The CDR3 is CASSLKDEQFF. CDR3 in DNA: TGTGCCAGCAGCTTGAAGGATGAGCAGTTCTTC.

This clonotype was seen many times. The chain carries TRBV12-3 or TRBV12-4 and TRBJ2-1; a weak D match, TRBD1 (6 bases). The CDR3 is made up of 14 amino acids. The V end lost 6 bases, the J end lost 7 bases, and 16 bases lay between the germline ends. CDR3 sequence reads: CASSPKSGVNEQFF. The DNA for the CDR3 is TGTGCCAGCAGCCCAAAGTCAGGGGTTAATGAGCAGTTCTTC.

The table lists this clonotype with a few counts. The chain recombines TRBV5-5 with TRBJ2-5; tentative D call: TRBD1 (6 bases). Germline V CDR1 and CDR2: SGHKS, YYEKEE (reference sequence). The CDR3 is 14 amino acids. Between the trimmed V and J ends, which lost 3 bases and 4 bases, there was a span of 13 bases. The CDR3 spells CASSWGPRGETQYF. The CDR3 DNA is TGTGCCAGCAGCTGGGGGCCGAGGGGAGAGACCCAGTACTTC.

CDR3: CASTQLAGGLETQYF. CDR3 nucleotides: TGTGCCAGCACTCAACTAGCGGGGGGGCTGGAGACCCAGTACTTC. The chain recombines TRBV12-3 or TRBV12-4 with TRBJ2-5, with 13 positions matching TRBD2. CDR3 size: 15 residues. V lost 7 bases and J lost 5; bases outside the gene matches: 7.

The table lists this clonotype with a few counts. J is TRBJ2-7 and V is TRBV15; D is perhaps TRBD2 (5 bases). V was cut by 6 bases and J by 0 bases, with 9 bases left in between. CDR3 length: 13 amino acids. CDR1 and CDR2 from the germline V gene are LNHNV and YYDKDF (reference sequence). CDR3 amino acids: CATREGSSYEQYV. The CDR3 nucleotides are TGTGCCACCAGAGAAGGGAGCTCCTACGAGCAGTACGTC.

This clonotype has more than one count but fewer than ten. The chain has TRBV11-2 and TRBJ2-1; 7 bases line up with TRBD2. CDR1 is SGHAT, CDR2 FQNNGV, per germline. V shed 6 bases, J shed 8 bases, and the junction held 13 bases outside the gene matches. CDR3 length equals 15 residues. The chain's CDR3 is CASRTLGRAGDEQFF. DNA for the CDR3: TGTGCCAGCAGGACCCTAGGACGGGCGGGGGATGAGCAGTTCTTC. Together with reference TRBV11-2 and TRBJ2-1, the CDR3 gives the full variable domain: EAGVAQSPRYKIIEKRQSVAFWCNPISGHATLYWYQQILGQGPKLLIQFQNNGVVDDSQLPKDRFSAERLKGVDSTLKIQPAKLEDSAVYLCASRTLGRAGDEQFFGPGTRLTVL.

This clonotype came up a few times. The chain recombines TRBV4-2 with TRBJ2-4, with D possibly TRBD2 on 5 matching bases. This CDR3 is built from 16 residues. The V and J ends lost 1 base and 2 bases respectively, with 12 bases between them. Looked up from germline, CDR1 is LGHNA and CDR2 is YNFKEQ. CDR3: CASSQAPGFTKNIQYF. The CDR3 DNA reads TGTGCCAGCAGCCAAGCTCCGGGGTTCACCAAAAACATTCAGTACTTC.

This clonotype was recorded at least ten times. The V gene is TRBV29-1, the J gene TRBJ2-2; the D gene could be TRBD1 or TRBD2 (5 bases each). The germline CDR1 and CDR2 sequences are SQVTM and ANQGSEA. The length of the CDR3 is 12 residues. The ends were cut back, 7 bases at V and 7 bases at J, with 13 bases in the middle. Here the CDR3 DNA reads TGCAGCGGAATCTGGGGGAACGGGGAGCTGTTTTTT. Translation: CSGIWGNGELFF.

The J gene is TRBJ2-1, the V gene TRBV28; D is undetermined. Trimming removed 1 base from V and 1 base from J, with 5 bases in between. The CDR3 runs 14 residues. Germline loops: CDR1 MDHEN, CDR2 SYDVKM. For the CDR3, the DNA is TGTGCCAGCAGTTTATACACTTCCTACAATGAGCAGTTCTTC. Translated: CASSLYTSYNEQFF.